This TCR beta chain was recorded in a study of T cell responses to AZD1222 COVID-19 vaccine. The CDR3 runs 13 residues. CDR1 is KGHSY, CDR2 FQNENV, per germline. V was shortened by 1 base and J by 7 bases, with 10 bases between the two germline ends. The table came from immunoSEQ multiplex PCR; TCRdb's copy has only in-frame clones and leaves some out. Among 120,000 to 150,000 clones listed, 88% were seen once. Regarding the study as a whole: Repertoire sampling was restricted to post-peak T cell response timepoints. Close to half of all spike-specific TCRs reportedly target regions of the variants that are unmutated. Of the AZD1222 recipients, only 5 to 7 were seropositive at baseline.

As to this clone: What it recognizes is unknown.

The material sequenced was peripheral blood, taken on day 0 of AZD1222 vaccination. The source is an adult in good health. The chain couples TRBV16 to TRBJ1-1; weak D call: TRBD1 (6 bases). CDR3 amino acids: CASSQFPTGEAFF. CDR3 nucleotide sequence: TGTGCCAGCAGCCAATTTCCGACAGGTGAAGCTTTCTTT. Using reference TRBV16 and TRBJ1-1 for the parts outside the CDR3, the full variable domain is GEEVAQTPKHLVRGEGQKAKLYCAPIKGHSYVFWYQQVLKNEFKFLISFQNENVFDETGMPKERFSAKCLPNSPCSLEIQATKLEDSAVYFCASSQFPTGEAFFGQGTRLTVV.